This TCR beta chain appears in the sequencing data of a study of vaccination effects on CD4 cells after COVID-19. The method was immunoSEQ multiplex PCR; TCRdb's version includes in-frame clones alone and lacks a portion of them. The sample holds around 40,000 clones, roughly 65% seen once. Broader study findings: Among infection- and vaccine-induced clones, marked clonal contraction occurred late after vaccination.

Cultured cells yielded isolated CD4+ T cells after 10 days. Absence of prior SARS-CoV-2 infection characterized the vaccine recipients, who showed negative nucleocapsid antibodies. In the cultures, half the medium was exchanged for IL-2 medium on days 3 and 7. In the case of this clone: The antigen remains unidentified.

This sample comprised CD4+ T cells from PBMCs cultured without peptide, obtained before COVID-19 vaccination. The sequence derives from a human donor who received a COVID-19 vaccine.

The CDR3 sequence: CASSLAGTGSNYGYTF. As DNA, the CDR3 is TGTGCCAGCAGCTTAGCCGGGACAGGGTCCAACTATGGCTACACCTTC. The chain is built from TRBV7-9 and TRBJ1-2; 9 positions agree with TRBD1. Germline values: CDR1 SEHNR, CDR2 FQNEAQ (reference sequence). The V and J ends lost 0 bases and 2 bases, in that order; junction bases with no gene match: 4. This CDR3 has 16 residues.